This TCR beta chain was identified in a study of Tregs in tolerant kidney transplant recipients. Overall study findings and caveats: Changing PCR primers prevented nucleotide comparison between some patients' samples.

Unstimulated regulatory T cells (CD4+CD25+CD127-), CD4+CD25- non-regulatory cells, CD4 and CD8 cells were FACS-sorted from thawed PBMCs. TCRdb's table, derived via immunoSEQ multiplex PCR, lists solely in-frame clones and lacks some. The data show around 85,000 clones, more than 85% seen once. The junction had 5 bases not matched to a gene; V was cut back by 4 bases and J by 3 bases. Germline V gene lookup returns CDR1 MDHEN and CDR2 SYDVKM. The CDR3 extends over 16 amino acids. Turning to this clone: No antigen is known for it.

This sequence was found in a human donor who received a combined kidney and bone marrow transplant. Sequences were derived from Tregs from blood, sampled before the transplant. The V and J genes are TRBV28 and TRBJ1-4, with 10 bases that match TRBD1. This chain's CDR3 is CASSSPGQGPNEKLFF. The CDR3 nucleotides are TGTGCCAGCAGTTCCCCGGGACAGGGGCCTAATGAAAAACTGTTTTTT. Drawing the rest from reference TRBV28 and TRBJ1-4, the complete variable domain is DVKVTQSSRYLVKRTGEKVFLECVQDMDHENMFWYRQDPGLGLRLIYFSYDVKMKEKGDIPEGYSVSREKKERFSLILESASTNQTSMYLCASSSPGQGPNEKLFFGSGTQLSVL.